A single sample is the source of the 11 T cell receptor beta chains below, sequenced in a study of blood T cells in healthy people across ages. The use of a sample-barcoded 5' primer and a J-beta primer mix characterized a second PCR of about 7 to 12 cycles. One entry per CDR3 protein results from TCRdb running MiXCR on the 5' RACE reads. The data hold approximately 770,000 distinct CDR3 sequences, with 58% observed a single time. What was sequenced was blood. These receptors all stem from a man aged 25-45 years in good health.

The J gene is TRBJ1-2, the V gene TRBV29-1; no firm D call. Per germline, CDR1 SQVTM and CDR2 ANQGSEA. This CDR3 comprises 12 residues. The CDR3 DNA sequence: TGCGTGTCCGGATGGAATAACTATGGCTACACCTTC. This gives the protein CVSGWNNYGYTF.

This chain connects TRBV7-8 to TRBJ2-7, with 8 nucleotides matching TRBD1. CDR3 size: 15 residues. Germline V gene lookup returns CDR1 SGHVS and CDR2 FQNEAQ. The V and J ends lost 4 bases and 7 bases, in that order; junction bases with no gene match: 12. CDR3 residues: CASSSVRDRMQEQYF. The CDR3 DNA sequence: TGTGCCAGCAGCTCAGTCCGGGACAGGATGCAAGAGCAGTACTTC.

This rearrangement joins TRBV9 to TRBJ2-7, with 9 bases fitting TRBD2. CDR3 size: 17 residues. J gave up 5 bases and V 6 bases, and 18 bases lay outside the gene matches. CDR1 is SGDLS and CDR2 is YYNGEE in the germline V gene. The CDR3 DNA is TGTGCCAGCACCCGGCTCGAGCGCTTAGCGGGAGTCCACGAGCAGTACTTC. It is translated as CASTRLERLAGVHEQYF.

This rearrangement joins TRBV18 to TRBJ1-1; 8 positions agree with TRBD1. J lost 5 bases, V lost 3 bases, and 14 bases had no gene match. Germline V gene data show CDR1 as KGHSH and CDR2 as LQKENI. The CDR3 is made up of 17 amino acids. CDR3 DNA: TGTGCCAGCTCACCCTCGGGGGACAGGCCATCAGGGACTGAAGCTTTCTTT. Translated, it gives CASSPSGDRPSGTEAFF.

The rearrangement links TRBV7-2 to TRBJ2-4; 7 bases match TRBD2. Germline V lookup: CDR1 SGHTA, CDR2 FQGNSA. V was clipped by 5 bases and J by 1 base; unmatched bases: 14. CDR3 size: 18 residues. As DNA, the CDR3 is TGTGCCAGCAGCCTGAAGAGTAGCGGGCCGTACGCCAAAAACATTCAGTACTTC. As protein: CASSLKSSGPYAKNIQYF.

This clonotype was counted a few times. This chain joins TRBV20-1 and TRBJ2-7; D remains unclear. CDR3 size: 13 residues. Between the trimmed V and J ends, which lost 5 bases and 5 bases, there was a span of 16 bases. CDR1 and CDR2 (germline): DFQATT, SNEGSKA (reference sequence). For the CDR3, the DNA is TGCAGTGCTGGAAATGGGAATTTGGACGAGCAGTACTTC. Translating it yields CSAGNGNLDEQYF.

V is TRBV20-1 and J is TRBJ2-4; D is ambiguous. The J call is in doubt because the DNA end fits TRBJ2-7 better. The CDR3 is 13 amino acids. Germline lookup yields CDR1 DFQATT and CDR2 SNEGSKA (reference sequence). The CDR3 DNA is TGCAGTGCGCTGGACCAGAAATCCTACGAGCAGTACTTC. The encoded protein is CSALDQKSYEQYF.

CDR3 sequence (DNA): TGCGCCAGCAGCTTGACCCTGGGCATGAACACTGAAGCTTTCTTT. It is translated as CASSLTLGMNTEAFF. The chain couples TRBV5-1 to TRBJ1-1; D gene ambiguous. Trimming stripped 1 base from V and 0 bases from J, with 10 bases between. The germline CDR1 and CDR2 sequences are SGHRS and YFSETQ. This CDR3 has 15 amino acids.

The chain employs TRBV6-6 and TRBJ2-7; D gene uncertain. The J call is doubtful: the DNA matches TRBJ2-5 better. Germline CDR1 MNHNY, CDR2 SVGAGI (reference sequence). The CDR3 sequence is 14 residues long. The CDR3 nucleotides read TGTGCCAGCAGACTACGCGGTAGATCGGAGACCCAGTACTTC. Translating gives CASRLRGRSETQYF.

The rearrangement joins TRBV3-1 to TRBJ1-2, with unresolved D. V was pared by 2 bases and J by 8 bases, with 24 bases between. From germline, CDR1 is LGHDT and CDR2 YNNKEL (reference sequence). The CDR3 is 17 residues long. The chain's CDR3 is CASSQSSDRLGYRGYTF. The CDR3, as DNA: TGTGCCAGCAGCCAATCTTCTGACCGGCTTGGGTATCGAGGCTACACCTTC.

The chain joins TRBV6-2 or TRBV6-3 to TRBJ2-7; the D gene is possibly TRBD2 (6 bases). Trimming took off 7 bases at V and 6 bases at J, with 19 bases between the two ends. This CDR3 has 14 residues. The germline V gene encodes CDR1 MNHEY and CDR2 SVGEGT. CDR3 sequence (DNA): TGTGCCAGCAATCGAGGAGGGAGCATCGGCGAGCAGTACTTC. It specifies CASNRGGSIGEQYF.